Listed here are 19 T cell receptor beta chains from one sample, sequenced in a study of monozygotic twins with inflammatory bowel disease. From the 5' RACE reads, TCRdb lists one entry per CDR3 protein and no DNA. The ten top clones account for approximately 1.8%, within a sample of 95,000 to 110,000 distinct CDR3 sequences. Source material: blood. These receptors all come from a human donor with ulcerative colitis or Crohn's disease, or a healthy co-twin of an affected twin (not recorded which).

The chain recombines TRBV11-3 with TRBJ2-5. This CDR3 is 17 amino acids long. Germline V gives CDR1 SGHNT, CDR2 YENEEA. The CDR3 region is CASSLERLGYPQETQYF.

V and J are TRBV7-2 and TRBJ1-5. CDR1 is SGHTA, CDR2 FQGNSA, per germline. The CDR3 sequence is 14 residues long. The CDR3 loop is CASSLAGKAQPQHF.

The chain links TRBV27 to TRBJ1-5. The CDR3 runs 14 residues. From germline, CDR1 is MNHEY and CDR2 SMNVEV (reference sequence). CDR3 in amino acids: CASSFKSSNQPQHF.

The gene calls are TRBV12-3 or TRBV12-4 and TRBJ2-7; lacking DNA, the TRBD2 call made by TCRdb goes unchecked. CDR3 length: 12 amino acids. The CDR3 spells CATSDNGPPGDF.

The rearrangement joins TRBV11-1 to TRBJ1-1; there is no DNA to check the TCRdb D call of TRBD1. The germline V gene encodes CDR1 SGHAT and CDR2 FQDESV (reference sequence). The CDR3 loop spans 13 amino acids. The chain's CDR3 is CASSTGTPAEAFF.

The CDR3 sequence: CASSLNRDSEAFF. The chain recombines TRBV7-9 with TRBJ1-1; the D call from TCRdb, TRBD1, cannot be confirmed without DNA. The CDR3 extends over 13 amino acids. Germline V gene data show CDR1 as SEHNR and CDR2 as FQNEAQ (reference sequence).

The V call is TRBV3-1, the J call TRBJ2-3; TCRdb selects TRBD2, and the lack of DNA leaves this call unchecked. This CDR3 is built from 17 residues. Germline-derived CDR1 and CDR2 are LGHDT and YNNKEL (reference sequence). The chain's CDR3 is CASSQAPTSVQTDTQYF.

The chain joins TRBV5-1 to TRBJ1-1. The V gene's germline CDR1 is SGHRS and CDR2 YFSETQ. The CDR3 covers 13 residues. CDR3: CASSSLENTEAFF.

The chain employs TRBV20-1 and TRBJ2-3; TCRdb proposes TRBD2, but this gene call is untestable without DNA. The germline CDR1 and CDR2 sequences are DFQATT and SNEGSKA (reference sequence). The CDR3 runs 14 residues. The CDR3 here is CSAITSGSRGTQYF.

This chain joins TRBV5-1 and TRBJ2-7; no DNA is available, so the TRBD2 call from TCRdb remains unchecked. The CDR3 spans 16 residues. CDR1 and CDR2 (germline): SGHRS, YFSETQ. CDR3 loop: CASSLGHGALGNEQYF.

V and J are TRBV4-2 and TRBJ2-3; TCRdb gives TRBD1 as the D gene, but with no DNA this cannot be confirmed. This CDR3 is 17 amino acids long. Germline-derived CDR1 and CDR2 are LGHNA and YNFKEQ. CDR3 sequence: CASSPRQGQGSTDTQYF.

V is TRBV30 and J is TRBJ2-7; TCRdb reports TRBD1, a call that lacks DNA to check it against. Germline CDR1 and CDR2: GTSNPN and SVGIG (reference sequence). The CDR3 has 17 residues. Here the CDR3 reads CAWSPAVPGQRFYEQYF.

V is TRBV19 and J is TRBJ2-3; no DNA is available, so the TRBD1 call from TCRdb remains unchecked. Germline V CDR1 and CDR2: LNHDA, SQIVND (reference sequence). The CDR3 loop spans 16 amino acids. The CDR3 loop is CASSPQYRSSTDTQYF. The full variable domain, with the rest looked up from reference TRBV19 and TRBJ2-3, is DGGITQSPKYLFRKEGQNVTLSCEQNLNHDAMYWYRQDPGQGLRLIYYSQIVNDFQKGDIAEGYSVSREKKESFPLTVTSAQKNPTAFYLCASSPQYRSSTDTQYFGPGTRLTVL.

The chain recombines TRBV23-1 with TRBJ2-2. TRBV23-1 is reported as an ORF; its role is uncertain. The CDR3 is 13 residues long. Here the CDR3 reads CASSQVCGGELFF.

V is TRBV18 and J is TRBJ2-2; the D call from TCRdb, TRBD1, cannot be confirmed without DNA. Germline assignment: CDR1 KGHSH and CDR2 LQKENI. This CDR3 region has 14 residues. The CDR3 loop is CASSPGQNTGELFF.

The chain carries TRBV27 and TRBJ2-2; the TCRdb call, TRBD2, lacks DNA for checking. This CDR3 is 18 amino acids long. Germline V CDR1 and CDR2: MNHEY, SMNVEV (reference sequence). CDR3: CASNLAGGSPSNTGELFF.

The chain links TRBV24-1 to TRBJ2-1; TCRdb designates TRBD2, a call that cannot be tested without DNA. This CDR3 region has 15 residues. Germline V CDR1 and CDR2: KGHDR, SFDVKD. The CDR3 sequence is CATSDGLAGAYEQFF.

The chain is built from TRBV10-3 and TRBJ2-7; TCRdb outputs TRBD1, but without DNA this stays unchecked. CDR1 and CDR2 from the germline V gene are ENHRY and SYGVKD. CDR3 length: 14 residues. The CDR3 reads CALSPGTGSYEQYF.

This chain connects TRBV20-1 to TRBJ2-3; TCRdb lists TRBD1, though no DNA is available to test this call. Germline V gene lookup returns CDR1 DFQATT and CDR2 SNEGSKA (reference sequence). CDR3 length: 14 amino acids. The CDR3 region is CSAAQGRGPDTQYF.